The entry that follows covers one TCR beta chain sequence. The data are from a study of blood T cell repertoires in COVID-19. Study details: PBMCs, B-cell-depleted T cells, or T cells provided the cDNA or gDNA that made up the material.

Assay used: immunoSEQ multiplex PCR; TCRdb lists only in-frame clones, some missing. This sample has over 200,000 clones, with about nine tenths found just once. The ends were cut back, 10 bases at V and 3 bases at J, with 13 bases in the middle. Germline V gene data show CDR1 as SGHAT and CDR2 as FQNNGV. The CDR3 covers 12 residues. J is TRBJ2-7 and V is TRBV11-2, with TRBD1 as a possible D gene (6 bases). This receptor was identified in a man in his thirties or forties with COVID-19, enrolled during active disease. Specimen: peripheral blood. CDR3 amino acids: CATRRDNYEQYF. The CDR3 coding sequence is TGTGCCACCCGCCGGGACAACTACGAGCAGTACTTC.